Listed below are T cell receptor beta chains from one sample, sequenced in a study of T cells after yellow fever vaccination. TCRdb independently ran MiXCR on the 5' RACE reads; one entry per CDR3 protein. The profile covers hundreds of thousands of distinct CDR3 sequences, with 10% to 15% appearing a single time and 14% to 15% taken by the ten largest. The material was PBMCs, obtained on the day of the yellow fever booster vaccination. These receptors all stem from a man aged 25 to 45 who received the YFV17D yellow fever vaccine. CDR3s include the opening cysteine and the closing phenylalanine or tryptophan. The order of the fields is V gene, J gene, D gene, clone size, CDR3 protein, CDR3 DNA. A D gene is named only where the DNA matches it firmly. Clone size is shown for a subset of rows, as once, few, many or a class of expanded clone.

>TRBV20-1|TRBJ1-1|NA|many
CSVSPPRNTEAFF
TGCAGTGTTTCTCCCCCAAGGAACACTGAAGCTTTCTTT
>TRBV5-1|TRBJ2-1|NA|few
CASSLDPGDEQFF
TGCGCCAGCAGCTTGGACCCCGGCGATGAGCAGTTCTTC
>TRBV12-3/TRBV12-4|TRBJ1-1|NA|few
CASSPVQASTEAFF
TGTGCCAGCAGTCCAGTACAGGCTTCCACTGAAGCTTTCTTT
>TRBV9|TRBJ2-1|NA|NA
CASSVELQGGLNEQFF
TGTGCCAGCAGCGTAGAATTACAGGGTGGCCTCAATGAGCAGTTCTTC
>TRBV6-1|TRBJ2-5|NA|few
CASSGLSGETQYF
TGTGCCAGCAGTGGTCTTTCGGGGGAGACCCAGTACTTC
>TRBV7-2|TRBJ2-3|NA|few
CASSLAMSPYTQYF
TGTGCCAGCAGCTTAGCCATGAGTCCTTATACGCAGTATTTT
>TRBV29-1|TRBJ2-1|TRBD1|NA
CSVTGVDEQFF
TGCAGCGTTACAGGGGTCGATGAGCAGTTCTTC
>TRBV28|TRBJ2-7|NA|NA
CASRKPVYEQYF
TGTGCCAGCAGAAAACCGGTCTACGAGCAGTACTTC
>TRBV11-3|TRBJ2-3|NA|few
CASSPPGAADTQYF
TGTGCCAGCAGCCCGCCGGGGGCGGCAGATACGCAGTATTTT
>TRBV7-8|TRBJ2-1|NA|few
CASSLDYSNEQFF
TGTGCCAGCAGCTTAGACTACTCCAATGAGCAGTTCTTC
>TRBV20-1|TRBJ2-1|NA|NA
CSARPHHKSGTGEQFF
TGCAGTGCTAGACCCCACCACAAGTCCGGAACGGGTGAGCAGTTCTTC
>TRBV20-1|TRBJ2-7|NA|NA
CSASAGPTYEQYF
TGCAGTGCTAGCGCAGGACCCACCTACGAGCAGTACTTC
>TRBV7-2|TRBJ2-7|TRBD2|few
CASSLTLAGPYEQYF
TGTGCCAGCAGCTTAACCCTAGCGGGACCTTACGAGCAGTACTTC
>TRBV7-2|TRBJ2-3|NA|few
CASSFDRNTDTQYF
TGTGCCAGCAGCTTCGACAGAAACACAGATACGCAGTATTTT
>TRBV20-1|TRBJ1-1|NA|few
CSARARMNTEAFF
TGCAGTGCTAGAGCCAGGATGAACACTGAAGCTTTCTTT
>TRBV15|TRBJ2-7|NA|few
CATSRFLGSSYEQYF
TGTGCCACCAGCAGATTTTTGGGGAGCTCCTACGAGCAGTACTTC
>TRBV19|TRBJ2-7|NA|NA
CASSIGEAYEQYF
TGTGCCAGTAGTATTGGGGAAGCCTACGAGCAGTACTTC
>TRBV6-5|TRBJ2-1|NA|NA
CATKRSNEQFF
TGTGCCACCAAACGGTCTAATGAGCAGTTCTTC
>TRBV4-3|TRBJ2-5|TRBD2|few
CASSQSGLAGLETQYF
TGCGCCAGCAGCCAATCCGGACTAGCGGGGTTGGAGACCCAGTACTTC
>TRBV4-2|TRBJ2-2|TRBD1|few
CASSPPGQALGNTGELFF
TGTGCCAGCAGCCCCCCGGGACAGGCTCTGGGGAACACCGGGGAGCTGTTTTTT
>TRBV12-5|TRBJ2-7|NA|few
CASDTRSSYEQYF
TGTGCTAGTGATACCAGGAGCTCCTACGAGCAGTACTTC
>TRBV18|TRBJ2-7|TRBD2|NA
CASSSPTSGGSYEQYF
TGTGCCAGCTCATCTCCAACTAGCGGGGGCTCCTACGAGCAGTACTTC
>TRBV11-2|TRBJ1-2|NA|few
CASSSSGVNYGYTF
TGTGCCAGCAGCTCCAGCGGGGTAAACTATGGCTACACCTTC
>TRBV5-1|TRBJ2-3|TRBD2|NA
CASSPWGGLQTDTQYF
TGCGCCAGCAGCCCCTGGGGGGGACTGCAAACAGATACGCAGTATTTT
>TRBV10-2|TRBJ2-1|TRBD2|many
CASSEGLAELGTEQFF
TGCGCCAGCAGTGAGGGGCTAGCGGAGCTGGGTACTGAGCAGTTCTTC
>TRBV7-7|TRBJ2-2|NA|few
CASSLSSSTGELFF
TGTGCTAGCAGCTTATCGTCCTCCACCGGGGAGCTGTTTTTT
>TRBV20-1|TRBJ2-1|NA|NA
CSARDSPSSYNEQFF
TGCAGTGCTAGAGATTCCCCTAGCTCCTACAATGAGCAGTTCTTC
>TRBV15|TRBJ2-6|TRBD1|few
CATRAGQGAWGANVLTF
TGTGCCACCAGAGCCGGACAGGGGGCTTGGGGGGCCAACGTCCTGACTTTC
>TRBV7-9|TRBJ2-7|NA|NA
CASSPGGLYSYEQYF
TGTGCCAGCAGCCCCGGAGGGTTATACTCCTACGAGCAGTACTTC
>TRBV20-1|TRBJ2-1|NA|NA
CCASPVPGINEQFF
TGCTGTGCTAGCCCAGTTCCGGGTATCAATGAGCAGTTCTTC
>TRBV20-1|TRBJ2-1|TRBD2|NA
CSASGGGRAPYNEQFF
TGCAGTGCGAGTGGAGGCGGGAGGGCACCTTACAATGAGCAGTTCTTC
>TRBV5-1|TRBJ2-7|TRBD1|NA
CASSSVGTGAYEQYF
TGCGCCAGCAGCTCCGTTGGGACAGGGGCCTACGAGCAGTACTTC
>TRBV6-6|TRBJ2-1|NA|NA
CASRRVEGNEQFF
TGTGCCAGCAGACGTGTGGAGGGCAATGAGCAGTTCTTC
>TRBV30|TRBJ2-7|NA|NA
CAWSGGGVYEQYF
TGTGCCTGGAGTGGTGGGGGTGTCTACGAGCAGTACTTC
>TRBV7-2|TRBJ2-7|TRBD1|NA
CASSPGPGQVVEQYF
TGTGCCAGCAGCCCAGGACCAGGACAGGTTGTCGAGCAGTACTTC
>TRBV6-2/TRBV6-3|TRBJ2-3|NA|NA
CASTLLPPGPLTDTQYF
TGTGCCAGCACCCTACTTCCGCCGGGACCTCTCACAGATACGCAGTATTTT
>TRBV5-1|TRBJ2-6|NA|NA
CASSWADAGANVLTF
TGCGCCAGCAGTTGGGCGGACGCTGGGGCCAACGTCCTGACTTTC
>TRBV20-1|TRBJ2-6|NA|few
CSAPGPGANVLTF
TGCAGTGCTCCTGGGCCTGGGGCCAACGTCCTGACTTTC
>TRBV10-3|TRBJ2-1|TRBD2|few
CAISESGAEGNEQFF
TGTGCCATCAGTGAGAGCGGGGCTGAGGGGAATGAGCAGTTCTTC
>TRBV28|TRBJ2-5|NA|few
CASSPRLTRQETQYF
TGTGCCAGCAGCCCTAGACTAACCCGGCAAGAGACCCAGTACTTC
>TRBV20-1|TRBJ2-2|NA|NA
CSARRGAARGELFF
TGCAGTGCTAGGAGAGGAGCGGCCCGGGGGGAGCTGTTTTTT
>TRBV6-5|TRBJ2-7|NA|NA
CASSYSGTQPEQYF
TGTGCCAGCAGTTACTCGGGTACCCAACCTGAGCAGTACTTC
>TRBV28|TRBJ2-1|TRBD2|few
CASSFASGSPSSYNEQFF
TGTGCCAGCAGTTTTGCTAGCGGGAGTCCTAGCTCCTACAATGAGCAGTTCTTC
>TRBV7-8|TRBJ2-5|NA|few
CASTYRLRETQYF
TGTGCCAGCACCTACAGGTTGAGAGAGACCCAGTACTTC
>TRBV30|TRBJ2-7|NA|NA
CAWSVGLGDAYEQYF
TGTGCCTGGAGTGTGGGGCTTGGGGACGCCTACGAGCAGTACTTC
>TRBV12-3/TRBV12-4|TRBJ2-2|TRBD2|NA
CASSSPGTSGIGATGELFF
TGTGCCAGCAGCTCCCCGGGGACTAGCGGGATAGGGGCCACCGGGGAGCTGTTTTTT
>TRBV11-2|TRBJ2-1|TRBD2|few
CASSWAGGNNEQFF
TGTGCCAGCAGCTGGGCGGGAGGAAACAATGAGCAGTTCTTC
>TRBV5-6|TRBJ2-5|TRBD1|NA
CASNEGTGDGAQYF
TGTGCCAGCAATGAGGGGACAGGCGACGGGGCCCAGTACTTC
>TRBV5-4|TRBJ2-1|TRBD2|NA
CASSFVPVLRLAGGVGQFF
TGTGCCAGCAGCTTTGTTCCGGTGCTTAGACTAGCGGGAGGGGTAGGGCAGTTCTTC
>TRBV28|TRBJ1-6|NA|few
CASSLGRGQSNSPLHF
TGTGCCAGCAGTTTAGGTAGAGGACAGTCAAATTCACCCCTCCACTTT
>TRBV18|TRBJ1-3|TRBD1|many
CASSPMDRGRNTIYF
TGTGCCAGCTCACCGATGGACAGGGGGCGAAACACCATATATTTT
>TRBV18|TRBJ2-3|TRBD2|NA
CASSPKLAGLTDTQYF
TGTGCCAGCTCACCGAAACTAGCGGGACTCACAGATACGCAGTATTTT
>TRBV5-4|TRBJ2-5|TRBD2|NA
CASSLVPGGQETQYF
TGTGCCAGCAGCTTGGTTCCGGGAGGACAAGAGACCCAGTACTTC
>TRBV12-1|TRBJ2-7|NA|few
CASSFGGPWNSYEQYF
TGTGCCAGCAGCTTTGGCGGACCTTGGAATTCCTACGAGCAGTACTTC
>TRBV6-2/TRBV6-3|TRBJ2-7|NA|NA
CASSYETPYEQYF
TGTGCCAGCAGTTACGAGACACCCTACGAGCAGTACTTC
>TRBV9|TRBJ2-5|TRBD2|few
CASSVGREEETQYF
TGTGCCAGCAGCGTAGGGCGGGAGGAAGAGACCCAGTACTTC
>TRBV3-1|TRBJ2-5|TRBD2|few
CASSQTSGDHEGTQYF
TGTGCCAGCAGCCAGACTAGCGGAGATCACGAAGGGACCCAGTACTTC
>TRBV11-2|TRBJ2-1|NA|few
CASSLAEFYNEQFF
TGTGCCAGCAGCTTAGCGGAATTCTACAATGAGCAGTTCTTC
>TRBV30|TRBJ2-7|TRBD1|few
CAWDRGNGNEQYF
TGTGCCTGGGACAGGGGGAATGGGAACGAGCAGTACTTC